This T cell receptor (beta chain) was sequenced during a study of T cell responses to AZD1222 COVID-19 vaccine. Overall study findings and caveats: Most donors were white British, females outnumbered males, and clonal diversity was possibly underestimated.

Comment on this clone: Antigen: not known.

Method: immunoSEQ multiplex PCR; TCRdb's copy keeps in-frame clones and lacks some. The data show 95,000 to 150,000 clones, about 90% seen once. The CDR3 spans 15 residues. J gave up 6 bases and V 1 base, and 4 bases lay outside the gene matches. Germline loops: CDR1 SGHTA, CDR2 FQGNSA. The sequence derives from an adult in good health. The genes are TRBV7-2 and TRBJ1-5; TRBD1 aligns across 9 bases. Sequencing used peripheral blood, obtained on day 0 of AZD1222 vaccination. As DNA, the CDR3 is TGTGCCAGCAGCTTAGAGGGACAGGGCACTCAGCCCCAGCATTTT. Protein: CASSLEGQGTQPQHF. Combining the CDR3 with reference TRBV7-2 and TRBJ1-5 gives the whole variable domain GAGVSQSPSNKVTEKGKDVELRCDPISGHTALYWYRQSLGQGLEFLIYFQGNSAPDKSGLPSDRFSAERTGGSVSTLTIQRTQQEDSAVYLCASSLEGQGTQPQHFGDGTRLSIL.